The clone carrying this TCR beta chain was picked up a small number of times. Certain patients were not enrolled. These were patients with other autoimmune diseases, uncontrolled infections, pregnancy or lactation. The evidence that diagnosis relied on was clinical symptoms, serum thyroxine, TRAb, thyroid ultrasound and orbital computed tomography. The starting material, 10 ml of fresh peripheral blood, provided the PBMCs. The record originates from a study of Graves' ophthalmopathy and Graves' hyperthyroidism. The study amplified TCR beta CDR3 regions using RNA transcripts. In the first round, RT-PCR was carried out with HTBI primers, and a multiplex PCR formed the second round. MiXCR was run by TCRdb on the multiplex PCR reads, yielding one entry per CDR3 protein. The sample includes almost 750,000 distinct CDR3 sequences, roughly 40% seen only once; the top ten take around 40%. This clonotype was obtained from an adult man with Graves' ophthalmopathy. Sequenced material: peripheral blood.

The CDR3 coding sequence is TGTGCCAGCAGCCTTACAAGGACATTAAGCAATCAGCCCCAGCATTTT. Amino acid sequence: CASSLTRTLSNQPQHF. V gene TRBV2 combines with J gene TRBJ1-5; possible D gene TRBD1, 5 bases. Trimming left V 6 bases short and J 1 base short, with 16 bases between. CDR1 and CDR2 from the germline V gene are SNHLY and FYNNEI. The CDR3 is 16 amino acids.